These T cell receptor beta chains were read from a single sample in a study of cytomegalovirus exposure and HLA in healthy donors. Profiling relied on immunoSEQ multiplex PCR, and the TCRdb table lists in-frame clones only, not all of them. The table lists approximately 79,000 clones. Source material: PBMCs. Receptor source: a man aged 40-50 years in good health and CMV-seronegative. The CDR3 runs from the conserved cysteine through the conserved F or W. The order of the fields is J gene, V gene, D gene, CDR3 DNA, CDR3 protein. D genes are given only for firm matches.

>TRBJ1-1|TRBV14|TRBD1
TGTGCCAGCAGCCAGGGACAGGGGAACACTGAAGCTTTCTTT
CASSQGQGNTEAFF
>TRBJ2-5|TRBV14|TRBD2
TGTGCCAGCAGCCAAGGTCGGCTAGCGGGATCACAAGAGACCCAGTACTTC
CASSQGRLAGSQETQYF
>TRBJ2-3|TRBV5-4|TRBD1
TGTGCCAGCAGCTTGCGGGACAGGGGTCGCACAGATACGCAGTATTTT
CASSLRDRGRTDTQYF
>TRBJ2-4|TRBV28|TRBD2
TGTGCCAGCAGCTCGACCTTCGCCTTTGTAAAAGCGGGGCGAAACATTCAGTACTTC
CASSSTFAFVKAGRNIQYF
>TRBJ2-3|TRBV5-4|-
TGTGCCAGCAGCTTGCTGACAGGCACAGATACGCAGTATTTT
CASSLLTGTDTQYF
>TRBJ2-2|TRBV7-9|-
TGTGCCAGCAGCATGGCCGGGACCGGGGAGCTGTTTTTT
CASSMAGTGELFF
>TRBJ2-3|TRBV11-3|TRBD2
TGTGCCAGCAGCTTAGGATACGGGGGGAGCACAGATACGCAGTATTTT
CASSLGYGGSTDTQYF
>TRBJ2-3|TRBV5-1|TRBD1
TGCGCCAGCAGCTTTAACAGGGGTGATACGCAGTATTTT
CASSFNRGDTQYF
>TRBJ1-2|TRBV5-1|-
TGCGCCAGCAACCGGCAGGGTGCTAACTATGGCTACACCTTC
CASNRQGANYGYTF
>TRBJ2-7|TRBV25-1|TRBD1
TGTGCCAGCAGAGGACAGGGGACCTACGAGCAGTACTTC
CASRGQGTYEQYF
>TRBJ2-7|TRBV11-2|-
TGTGCCAGCAGCTTAGTATTGGGGCCCGAGCAGTACTTC
CASSLVLGPEQYF
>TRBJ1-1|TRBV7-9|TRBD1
TGTGCCAGCAGCTTTTCACAGGGGTTCGACACTGAAGCTTTCTTT
CASSFSQGFDTEAFF
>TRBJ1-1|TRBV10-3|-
TGTGCCATCATGGGGACGGGAGGCACTGAAGCTTTCTTT
CAIMGTGGTEAFF
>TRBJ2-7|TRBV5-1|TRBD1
TGCGCCAGCAGCAGGCGGGACAGGGAGAGGGAGCAGTACTTC
CASSRRDREREQYF
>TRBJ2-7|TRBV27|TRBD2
TGTTATAGCGGGAGGGCCGGTTCCTACGAGCAGTACTTC
CYSGRAGSYEQYF
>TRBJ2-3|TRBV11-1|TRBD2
TGTGCCAGCAGCGCCGGACTAGCATCTACGCAGTATTTT
CASSAGLASTQYF
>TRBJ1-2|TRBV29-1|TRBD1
TGCAGCGTTGATCGGACAGGAGTCGGCTACACCTTC
CSVDRTGVGYTF
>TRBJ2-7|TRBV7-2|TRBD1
TGTGCCAGCAGCTATCAGACAGGGGAGACCTACGAGCAGTACTTC
CASSYQTGETYEQYF
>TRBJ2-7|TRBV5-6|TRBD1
TGTGCCAGCAGCTCCGGGACAGGGGGAGGCGGGACTCCCACCTACGAGCAGTACTTC
CASSSGTGGGGTPTYEQYF
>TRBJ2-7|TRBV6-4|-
TGTGCCAGCAGTGGGTCTCCCGGACACCCCTACGAGCAGTACTTC
CASSGSPGHPYEQYF
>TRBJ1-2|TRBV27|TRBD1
TGTGCCAGCAGAGATAACACAGGGGGCTATGGCTACACCTTC
CASRDNTGGYGYTF
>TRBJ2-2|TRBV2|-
TGTGCCAGCAGCCTCACCAGGGGCACCGGGGAGCTGTTTTTT
CASSLTRGTGELFF
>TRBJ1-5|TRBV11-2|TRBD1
TGTGCCAGCAGCTCGACAGGGGGCAATCAGCCCCAGCATTTT
CASSSTGGNQPQHF
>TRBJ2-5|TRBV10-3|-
TGTGCCATCAGTGAGTTTGCGGGGCAAGAGACCCAGTACTTC
CAISEFAGQETQYF
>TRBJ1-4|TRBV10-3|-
TGTGCCATCAGTGAACAGAGAAGGAATGAAAAACTGTTTTTT
CAISEQRRNEKLFF
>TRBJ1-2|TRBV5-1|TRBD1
TGCGCCAGCAGCTTGGATTTGACAGGGGAGTACACCTTC
CASSLDLTGEYTF
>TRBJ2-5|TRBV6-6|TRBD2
TGTGCCAGCAGTTCTCTAGGACTAGCGGGAGTGGGGACCCAGTACTTC
CASSSLGLAGVGTQYF
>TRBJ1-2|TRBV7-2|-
TGTGCCAGCAGCCCCTGGGCAGCCCTGTCAAACTATGGCTACACCTTC
CASSPWAALSNYGYTF
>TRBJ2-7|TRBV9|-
TGTGCCAGCAGCGCCGGACTAACCCTCTACGAGCAGTACTTC
CASSAGLTLYEQYF
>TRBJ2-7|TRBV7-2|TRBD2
TGTGCCAGCAGCTTAGAACTAGCGAGAACGAGGGGCTCCTACGAGCAGTACTTC
CASSLELARTRGSYEQYF
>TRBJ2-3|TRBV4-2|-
TGTGCCAGCAGCGCAATACAGACAGCAAATACAGATACGCAGTATTTT
CASSAIQTANTDTQYF
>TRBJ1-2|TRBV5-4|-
TGTGCCAGCTTTGGGCCAGGGTCTGGCTACACCTTC
CASFGPGSGYTF
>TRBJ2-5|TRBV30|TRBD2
TGTGCCTGGAGTGTATGGAGCGGGGACGAGACCCAGTACTTC
CAWSVWSGDETQYF
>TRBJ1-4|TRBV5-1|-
TGCGCCAGCAGCTTGGAAGGTGACGGGGAAAAACTGTTTTTT
CASSLEGDGEKLFF
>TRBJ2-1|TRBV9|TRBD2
TGTGCCAGCGGGAGGGGTAATGAGCAGTTCTTC
CASGRGNEQFF
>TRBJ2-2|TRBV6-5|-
TGTGCCGGAGGGCGGCAGGGCACCGGGGGGCTGTTTTTT
CAGGRQGTGGLFF
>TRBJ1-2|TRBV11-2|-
TGTGCCAGCAGCTTAGCCTCGACAGGTGGCTACACCTTC
CASSLASTGGYTF
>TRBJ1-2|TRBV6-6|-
TGTGCCAGCAGTTACTCGTCCGAGCCCCTACCCTATGGCTACACCTTC
CASSYSSEPLPYGYTF
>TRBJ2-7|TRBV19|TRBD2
TGTGCCAGTAGCCCCGGGAGGGGCTACGAGCAGTACTTC
CASSPGRGYEQYF
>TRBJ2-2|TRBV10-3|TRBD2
TGTGCCATCACCGGGACTAGCGGGAGAGGTACCGGGGAGCTGTTTTTT
CAITGTSGRGTGELFF
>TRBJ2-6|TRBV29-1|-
TGCAGCGTTGACCTCTTACAGGGCCCGGGGGCCAACGTCCTGACTTTC
CSVDLLQGPGANVLTF
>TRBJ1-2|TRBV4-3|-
TGCGCCAGCAGCCGGGCTCTAGGACAGCAACCTAACTATGGCTACACCTTC
CASSRALGQQPNYGYTF
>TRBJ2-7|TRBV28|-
TGTGCCAGCAGTGTTAGCTCCTACGAGCAGTACTTC
CASSVSSYEQYF
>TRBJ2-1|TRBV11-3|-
TGTGCCAGCAGCCAACGACCCGGACTCCTTGTTGGGGGCGATGAGCAGTTCTTC
CASSQRPGLLVGGDEQFF
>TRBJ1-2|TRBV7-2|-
TGTGCCAGCAGTCCTACAGGGATGGATGGCTACACCTTC
CASSPTGMDGYTF
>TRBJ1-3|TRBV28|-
TGTGCCAGCAGGTTAGGAGGGCCTGGAAACACCATATATTTT
CASRLGGPGNTIYF
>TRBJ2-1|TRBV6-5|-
TGTGCCAGCAGTTGGGACTCTTACAATGAGCAGTTCTTC
CASSWDSYNEQFF
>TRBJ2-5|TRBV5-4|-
TGTGCCAGCAGCTTGACGGGATACCAAGAGACCCAGTACTTC
CASSLTGYQETQYF
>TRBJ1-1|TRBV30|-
TGTGCCCGGGACACCCGCATGAACACTGAAGCTTTCTTT
CARDTRMNTEAFF
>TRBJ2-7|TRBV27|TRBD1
TGTGCCAGCAGTTTCGGACAGGCAGGCTACGAGCAGTACTTC
CASSFGQAGYEQYF
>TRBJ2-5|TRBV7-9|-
TGTGCCAGCAGCGAAGAGGGAGCTTTAGAGACCCAGTACTTC
CASSEEGALETQYF
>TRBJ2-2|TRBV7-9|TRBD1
TGTGCCAGCAGCCGGGACAGGGTATCCGGGGAGCTGTTTTTT
CASSRDRVSGELFF
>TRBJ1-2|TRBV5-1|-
TGCGCCAGCAGCCCATTAGGAGGAGGGCGCCTTAACTATGGCTACACCTTC
CASSPLGGGRLNYGYTF
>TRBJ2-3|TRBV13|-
TGTGCCAGCAGCCCTCAGGACTGGTTAGAGTGGGATACGCAGTATTTT
CASSPQDWLEWDTQYF
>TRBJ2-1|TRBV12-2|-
TGTGCAAGTCGCTCCCGCCCAGGGCCCTTTCCTGAGCAGTTCTTC
CASRSRPGPFPEQFF
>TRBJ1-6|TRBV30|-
TGTGCCTGGAGTACCAGTACACCCCTCCACTTT
CAWSTSTPLHF